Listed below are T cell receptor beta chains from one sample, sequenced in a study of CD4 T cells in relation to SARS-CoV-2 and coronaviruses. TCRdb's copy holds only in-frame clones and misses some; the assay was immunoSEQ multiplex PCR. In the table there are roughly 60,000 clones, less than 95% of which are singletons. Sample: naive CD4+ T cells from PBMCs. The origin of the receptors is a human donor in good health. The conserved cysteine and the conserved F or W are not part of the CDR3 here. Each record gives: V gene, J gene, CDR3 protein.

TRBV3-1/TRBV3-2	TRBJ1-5	ASSQDGGGNQPQH
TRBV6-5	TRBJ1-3	ASSLGTGTARNTIY
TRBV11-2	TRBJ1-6	ASSLDATGVDSPLH
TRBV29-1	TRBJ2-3	SVTSGFLGDTQY
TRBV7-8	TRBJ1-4	ASSRDLGETNEKLF
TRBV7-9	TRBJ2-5	ASSLGPGRTEETQY
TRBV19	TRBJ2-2	ASKGGPNTGELF
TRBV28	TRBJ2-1	ASKRGRGNEQF
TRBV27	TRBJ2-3	ASSSTSTDTQY
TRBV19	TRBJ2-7	ASSIERTGSYEQY
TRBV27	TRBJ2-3	ASSLLREGKRTDTQY
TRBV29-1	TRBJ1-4	SGVSGATNEKLF